This T cell receptor beta chain emerged from a study of shared clonotypes between healthy human individuals. The study's findings and limits: Blood alone was sampled, and tissue repertoires likely differ.

Profiled with immunoSEQ multiplex PCR; TCRdb holds only in-frame clones, not every one. The table includes about 660,000 clones, approximately 74% detected once. With 4 bases removed from V and 5 bases from J, the gap between germline ends came to 14 bases. Germline V gene sequence: CDR1 SGHVS, CDR2 FNYEAQ. The CDR3 extends over 14 amino acids. For this clone: Its target is unknown.

Free of recent acute infections or vaccinations, the donors were healthy HIV-negative adults. Source material: memory CD4+ T cells sorted from blood. Documented subset: CD45RA-negative fraction. The rearrangement uses TRBV7-6 and TRBJ2-5, with D perhaps matching TRBD1 or TRBD2 (5 bases each). The source is a woman in her 30s in good health. The CDR3 DNA sequence: TGTGCCAGCAGCTCCTACTCAGGGACGGAGACCCAGTACTTC. The encoded protein is CASSSYSGTETQYF.